This T cell receptor (beta chain) was found in a study of CD8 T cells in Susac syndrome. CDR1 and CDR2 from the germline V gene are SGHVS and FQNEAQ. There are 17 residues in the CDR3. Trimming shortened V by 5 bases and J by 4 bases, and 21 bases separated the two germline ends. Reverse transcription of about 0.5 to 1 ug RNA used random hexamers. Amplification of TCR beta CDR3 by immunoSEQ multiplex PCR spanned 54 Vbeta and 13 Jbeta. TCRdb processed the immunoSEQ multiplex PCR reads anew with MiXCR; each CDR3 protein has one entry. The table includes roughly 130,000 distinct CDR3 sequences, 85% to 95% detected once.

The chain employs TRBV7-8 and TRBJ1-5; unclear D gene. The sequenced sample consisted of CD4+ T cells from PBMCs. The sequence was obtained from a human donor with multiple sclerosis. The CDR3 is CASSLMGSRASNQPQHF. As DNA, the CDR3 is TGTGCCAGCAGCCTAATGGGCAGCCGAGCCAGTAATCAGCCCCAGCATTTT.